These T cell receptor beta chains were read from a single sample in a study of cytomegalovirus exposure and HLA in healthy donors. Some clones are missing from TCRdb's copy, which holds only in-frame ones; the method was immunoSEQ multiplex PCR. The sample yields 200,000 to 300,000 clones, around 78% seen once. The sequenced sample was PBMCs. These receptors were obtained from a boy between 10 and 17 years old in good health and CMV-seronegative. CDR3s include the opening cysteine and the closing phenylalanine or tryptophan. A D gene is named only where the DNA matches it firmly. A row's size may be missing; if present it is once, few, many or a size class.

CDR3 DNA	CDR3 protein	D gene	V gene	J gene	clone size
TGCGCCAGCAGCTCGGGGCGGACAGGCCTCTACGAGCAGTACTTC	CASSSGRTGLYEQYF	TRBD1	TRBV5-1	TRBJ2-7	-
TGTGCCAGCAGCGAGGCCCCGGAGGGCTATGGCTACACCTTC	CASSEAPEGYGYTF	-	TRBV9	TRBJ1-2	once
TGCAGCCTCCAGTTCGGGACAAATCGTCGCGAGCAGTACTTC	CSLQFGTNRREQYF	-	TRBV29-1	TRBJ2-7	few
TGTGCCAGCATAAAGGGGAACAATCAGCCCCAGCATTTT	CASIKGNNQPQHF	-	TRBV6-1	TRBJ1-5	few
TGTGCCAGCAGGATCAGGGGGATTGAGGCTGAAGCTTTCTTT	CASRIRGIEAEAFF	TRBD1	TRBV6-5	TRBJ1-1	-
TGTGCCAGCAGCTTAGTGACAGGGGAGGAAAAACTGTTTTTT	CASSLVTGEEKLFF	TRBD1	TRBV5-6	TRBJ1-4	few
TGTGCCAGCAGCTTATCGAGGACAGGGACCTATGGCTACACCTTC	CASSLSRTGTYGYTF	TRBD1	TRBV11-3	TRBJ1-2	-
TGTGCCAGCAGCTCACAGCTTAATTCACCCCTCCACTTT	CASSSQLNSPLHF	-	TRBV7-8	TRBJ1-6	-
TGTGCCAGCTCACCCCCGCAGGGGGCTAGAGAGACCCAGTACTTC	CASSPPQGARETQYF	TRBD1	TRBV18	TRBJ2-5	-
TGTGCCAGTAGTATACTCGGGACAGGGGGCAATCAGCCCCAGCATTTT	CASSILGTGGNQPQHF	TRBD1	TRBV19	TRBJ1-5	-
TGTGCCAGCAGTTTAACGGGGTCCCCCTACGAGCAGTACTTC	CASSLTGSPYEQYF	-	TRBV27	TRBJ2-7	-
TGTGCCAGCAGTCAACGGGGGGAGCTGTTTTTT	CASSQRGELFF	-	TRBV27	TRBJ2-2	-
TGCGCCGAGCAGTCAATCGCCCTTAGATCAGCGGGGACTCAAGAGACCCAGTACTTC	CAEQSIALRSAGTQETQYF	TRBD2	TRBV23-1	TRBJ2-5	-
TGTGCCAGCAGCTGGGCCGGGACTAGGGTTGATGAGCAGTTCTTC	CASSWAGTRVDEQFF	TRBD2	TRBV5-6	TRBJ2-1	once
TGTGCCAGCAGTGACGTAGGTCGGGATCAGCCCCAGCATTTT	CASSDVGRDQPQHF	-	TRBV2	TRBJ1-5	-